Here is one TCR beta chain with its context. Its matching antigen is unknown. Reverse transcribing all isolated RNA meant expressed TCRB transcripts were sequenced. TCRdb's copy holds only in-frame clones and misses some; the assay was immunoSEQ multiplex PCR. Among about 150,000 clones, about a tenth were seen once, and the ten largest hold more than 0.45%. The data are from a study of beta chain features in type 1 diabetes. Study details: Analysis included under 120,000,000 sorted cells drawn from all samples.

Sampling consisted of one heparinised blood draw per donor, averaging roughly 0.12 L. Notes on the study in general: Diminished insertions and augmented deletions at VDJ junctions characterized type 1 diabetes patients. For Type 1 diabetes patients, all four CD4+ subsets carried TCRB CDR3s that were moderately but significantly shorter. Naive, central memory and Treg TCRB repertoires appeared more alike in patients than in healthy donors.

Sequences were obtained from central memory CD4+ T cells from blood. This clonotype originated in a man aged 25 to 40 with type 1 diabetes.

CDR3 sequence (DNA): TGTGCCAGCATCAATGCGGCGGGATCCTACAATGAGCAGTTCTTC. Protein sequence: CASINAAGSYNEQFF. The V gene is TRBV25-1, the J gene TRBJ2-1; D possibly corresponds to TRBD2 (6 bases). The V gene lost 7 bases and the J gene lost 1 base, with 14 bases spanning the gap. Germline-derived CDR1 and CDR2 are MGHDK and SYGVNS. This CDR3 has 15 residues.